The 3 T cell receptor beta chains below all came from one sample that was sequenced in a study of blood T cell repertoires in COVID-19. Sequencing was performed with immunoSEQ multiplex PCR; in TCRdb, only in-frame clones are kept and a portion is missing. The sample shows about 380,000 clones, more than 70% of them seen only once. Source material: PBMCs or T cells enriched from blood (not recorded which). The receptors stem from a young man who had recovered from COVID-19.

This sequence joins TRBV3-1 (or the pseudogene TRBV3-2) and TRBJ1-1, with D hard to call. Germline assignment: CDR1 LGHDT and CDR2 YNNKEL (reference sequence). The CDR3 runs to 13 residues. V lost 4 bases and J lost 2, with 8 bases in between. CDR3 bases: TGTGCCAGCAGCCGTATACTAAACACTGAAGCTTTCTTT. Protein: CASSRILNTEAFF.

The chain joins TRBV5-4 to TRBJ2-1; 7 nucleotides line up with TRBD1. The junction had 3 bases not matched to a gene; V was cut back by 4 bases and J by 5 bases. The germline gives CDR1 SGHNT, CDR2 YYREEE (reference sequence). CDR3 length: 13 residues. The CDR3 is CASSVGQHNEQFF. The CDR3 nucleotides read TGTGCCAGCAGCGTGGGACAGCACAATGAGCAGTTCTTC.

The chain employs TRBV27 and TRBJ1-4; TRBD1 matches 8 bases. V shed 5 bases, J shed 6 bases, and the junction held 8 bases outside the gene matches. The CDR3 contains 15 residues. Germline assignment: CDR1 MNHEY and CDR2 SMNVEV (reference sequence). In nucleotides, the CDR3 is TGTGCCAGCAGTCCCCAGGGGACAGGTGATGAAAAACTGTTTTTT. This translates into CASSPQGTGDEKLFF.